This TCR beta chain was identified in a study of kidney transplant recipient with SARS-CoV-2 infection. V was cut by 1 base and J by 7 bases, with 14 bases left in between. This CDR3 is 14 amino acids long. Germline CDR1 is SGHNT and CDR2 is YYREEE (reference sequence). TCRdb analysed the reads with MiXCR anew, one entry per CDR3 protein. The sample records approximately 240,000 distinct CDR3 sequences, under 35% being singletons. The chain combines TRBV5-4 with TRBJ2-5, with D tentatively TRBD1 (6 bases). The sequenced sample was a blood sample, obtained at baseline and on day 111 from a kidney transplant recipient. The sequence came from a male patient younger than 45 who had COVID-19 and was a kidney transplant recipient. Some T cells could come from the graft donor. CDR3 nucleotide sequence: TGTGCCAGCAGCTTGAAGGGGGTGATGGGGACCCAGTACTTC. It is translated as CASSLKGVMGTQYF.